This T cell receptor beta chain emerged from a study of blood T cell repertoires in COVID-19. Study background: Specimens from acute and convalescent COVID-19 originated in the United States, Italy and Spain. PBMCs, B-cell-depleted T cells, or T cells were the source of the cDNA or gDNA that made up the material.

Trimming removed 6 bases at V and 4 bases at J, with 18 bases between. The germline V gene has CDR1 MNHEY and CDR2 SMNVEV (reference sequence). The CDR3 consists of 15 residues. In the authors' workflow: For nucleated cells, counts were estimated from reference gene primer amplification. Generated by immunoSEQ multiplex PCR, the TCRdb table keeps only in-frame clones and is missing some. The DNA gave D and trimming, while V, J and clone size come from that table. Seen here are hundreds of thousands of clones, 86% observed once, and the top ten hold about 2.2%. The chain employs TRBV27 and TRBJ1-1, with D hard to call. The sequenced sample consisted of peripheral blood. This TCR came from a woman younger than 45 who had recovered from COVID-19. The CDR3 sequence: CASRSSSGSFTEAFF. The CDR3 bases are TGTGCCAGCAGAAGCAGCTCGGGTTCGTTCACTGAAGCTTTCTTT.